The 22 T cell receptor beta chains below all came from one sample that was sequenced in a study of shared clonotypes between healthy human individuals. TCRdb's copy holds only in-frame clones and misses some; the assay was immunoSEQ multiplex PCR. The data contain about 2 million clones, approximately 95% of them singletons. It was CD45RO-negative cells, positively selected for CCR7, that made up naive CD8 cells, with terminally differentiated effector memory CD45RA+ cells excluded. The sample consisted of naive CD8+ T cells sorted from blood. The receptors here all came from a young man in good health.

The rearrangement uses TRBV2 and TRBJ2-3; D uncertain. There are 15 residues in the CDR3. Germline CDR1 SNHLY, CDR2 FYNNEI. Trimming cost V 2 bases and J 0 bases, with 9 bases left between them. The CDR3 spells CASSETFSSTDTQYF. The CDR3, as DNA: TGTGCCAGCAGTGAAACTTTCTCTAGCACAGATACGCAGTATTTT.

A note on this clone: Different DNA sequences within this sample yield the same CDR3. This rearrangement joins TRBV5-1 to TRBJ2-5; 14 bases are shared with TRBD2. V shed 2 bases and J 1 base; nucleotides not matched to a gene: 1. The V gene's germline CDR1 is SGHRS and CDR2 YFSETQ. CDR3 length: 16 residues. This chain's CDR3 is CASSLGTSGGQETQYF. CDR3 nucleotides: TGCGCCAGCAGCTTAGGGACTAGCGGGGGCCAAGAGACCCAGTACTTC.

The V call is TRBV21-1, the J call TRBJ2-7; TRBD1 is the table's D call, not checked against the DNA. TRBV21-1 is flagged as a pseudogene. The CDR3 totals 15 residues. The CDR3 is CASSITGTDAYEQYF. The CDR3 coding sequence is TGTGCCAGCAGCATCACCGGGACAGACGCCTACGAGCAGTACTTC.

CDR3 amino acids: CASSQTQFGGELFF. The DNA for the CDR3 is TGTGCCAGCAGCCAGACGCAGTTTGGCGGGGAGCTGTTTTTT. This rearrangement joins TRBV14 to TRBJ2-2; D ambiguous. CDR3 size: 14 residues. V dropped 3 bases and J dropped 7 bases, with 12 bases sitting between them. CDR1 SGHDN and CDR2 FVKESK come from the germline V gene.

The count of this clone is one. The V call is TRBV19, the J call TRBJ2-5, with TRBD2 matching over 13 bases. V dropped 6 bases and J dropped 4; count of bases not matched to a gene: 8. The germline gives CDR1 LNHDA, CDR2 SQIVND (reference sequence). The CDR3 consists of 16 residues. The chain's CDR3 is CASSQLAGGPRETQYF. The CDR3 region has the DNA TGTGCCAGTAGCCAACTAGCGGGGGGGCCCAGAGAGACCCAGTACTTC.

Concerning this clone itself: The sample has other DNA sequences that encode this CDR3 too. The genes are TRBV7-9 and TRBJ2-7; D may be TRBD1 (6 bases). Germline V lookup: CDR1 SEHNR, CDR2 FQNEAQ (reference sequence). V shed 5 bases and J shed 0 bases, with 8 bases lying between them. This CDR3 is 13 amino acids long. The CDR3 spells CASSQDSSYEQYF. CDR3 nucleotide sequence: TGTGCCAGCAGCCAGGACAGCTCCTACGAGCAGTACTTC. Drawing the rest from reference TRBV7-9 and TRBJ2-7, the complete variable domain is DTGVSQNPRHKITKRGQNVTFRCDPISEHNRLYWYRQTLGQGPEFLTYFQNEAQLEKSRLLSDRFSAERPKGSFSTLEIQRTEQGDSAMYLCASSQDSSYEQYFGPGTRLTVT.

V is TRBV9 and J is TRBJ2-3, with 11 bases lining up with TRBD2. This CDR3 has 15 residues. Germline V lookup: CDR1 SGDLS, CDR2 YYNGEE. V shed 2 bases and J 6 bases; nucleotides not matched to a gene: 5. This chain's CDR3 is CASSVSGRADDTQYF. In DNA form, the CDR3 reads TGTGCCAGCAGCGTTAGCGGGAGGGCCGATGATACGCAGTATTTT.

J is TRBJ2-1 and V is TRBV5-1; a possible D gene is TRBD2 (5 bases). V shed 5 bases and J shed 12 bases, with 15 bases lying between them. This CDR3 has 12 residues. CDR1 SGHRS and CDR2 YFSETQ come from the germline V gene. For the CDR3, the DNA is TGCGCCAGCAGTATAGCCGCCGAGGGGCAGTTCTTC. It specifies CASSIAAEGQFF. Using reference TRBV5-1 and TRBJ2-1 for the parts outside the CDR3, the full variable domain is KAGVTQTPRYLIKTRGQQVTLSCSPISGHRSVSWYQQTPGQGLQFLFEYFSETQRNKGNFPGRFSGRQFSNSRSEMNVSTLELGDSALYLCASSIAAEGQFFGPGTRLTVL.

V gene TRBV5-1 combines with J gene TRBJ2-5; 9 bases are shared with TRBD1. This CDR3 comprises 17 residues. Germline-derived CDR1 and CDR2 are SGHRS and YFSETQ. V dropped 3 bases and J dropped 3; count of bases not matched to a gene: 12. The CDR3 spells CASSSRRDREGEETQYF. CDR3 in DNA: TGCGCCAGCAGCTCCAGAAGGGACAGGGAGGGCGAAGAGACCCAGTACTTC.

The chain couples TRBV6-6 to TRBJ1-5, with D uncertain. CDR1 and CDR2 from the germline V gene are MNHNY and SVGAGI (reference sequence). Trimming removed 2 bases at V and 8 bases at J, with 7 bases between. The CDR3 is 12 amino acids. CDR3 DNA sequence: TGTGCCAGCAGTTACGGGTCTGAGCCCCAGCATTTT. It is translated as CASSYGSEPQHF.

This chain connects TRBV2 to TRBJ2-7, with 11 bases that match TRBD2. Germline CDR1 SNHLY, CDR2 FYNNEI. The CDR3 runs 15 residues. The V and J ends lost 11 bases and 0 bases, in that order; junction bases with no gene match: 9. CDR3 region: CAGERTSGRSYEQYF. DNA for the CDR3: TGTGCCGGGGAGAGGACTAGCGGGCGCTCCTACGAGCAGTACTTC.

This clone was seen once. V and J are TRBV27 and TRBJ2-1; D is ambiguous. Germline assignment: CDR1 MNHEY and CDR2 SMNVEV (reference sequence). The V and J ends lost 6 bases and 0 bases respectively, with 9 bases between them. CDR3 size: 14 residues. The CDR3 here is CASRGDFSYNEQFF. The CDR3 DNA sequence: TGTGCCAGCAGGGGTGACTTCTCCTACAATGAGCAGTTCTTC.

Concerning this clone: This sample includes further DNA sequences coding for the same CDR3. The J gene is TRBJ2-2, the V gene TRBV29-1; D is undetermined. The germline V and J ends were trimmed by 7 bases and 2 bases, with 11 bases remaining between them. Per germline, CDR1 SQVTM and CDR2 ANQGSEA. CDR3 length: 13 amino acids. CDR3 coding DNA: TGCAGCGCCGGCCGACCCAACACCGGGGAGCTGTTTTTT. This gives the protein CSAGRPNTGELFF.

The J gene is TRBJ2-7, the V gene TRBV11-2, with TRBD2 matching over 9 bases. The length of the CDR3 is 16 residues. V gave up 4 bases and J gave up 0 bases; unmatched junction bases: 7. Looked up from germline, CDR1 is SGHAT and CDR2 is FQNNGV. CDR3 sequence: CASSWIAGEVSYEQYF. The CDR3 nucleotides read TGTGCCAGCAGCTGGATAGCGGGAGAGGTCTCCTACGAGCAGTACTTC.

The chain couples TRBV7-9 to TRBJ1-2; D may be TRBD1 (6 bases). Per germline, CDR1 SEHNR and CDR2 FQNEAQ (reference sequence). The CDR3 is 16 residues long. Trimming shortened V by 3 bases and J by 0 bases, and 14 bases separated the two germline ends. The DNA for the CDR3 is TGTGCCAGCAGCTTCGTTGAGGGGGAGGCTAACTATGGCTACACCTTC. Amino acids: CASSFVEGEANYGYTF.

This chain connects TRBV5-1 to TRBJ2-7, with D possibly TRBD2 on 7 matching bases. Germline CDR1 and CDR2: SGHRS and YFSETQ. The V end was cut by 0 bases, the J end by 2 bases, with 18 bases between. The CDR3 loop spans 17 amino acids. The CDR3 here is CASSLARGGGKPYEQYF. CDR3 nucleotides: TGCGCCAGCAGCTTGGCCCGGGGCGGGGGCAAACCCTACGAGCAGTACTTC. Looking up the rest from reference TRBV5-1 and TRBJ2-7 gives the full variable domain: KAGVTQTPRYLIKTRGQQVTLSCSPISGHRSVSWYQQTPGQGLQFLFEYFSETQRNKGNFPGRFSGRQFSNSRSEMNVSTLELGDSALYLCASSLARGGGKPYEQYFGPGTRLTVT.

This clone has a handful of counts. The genes are TRBV10-3 and TRBJ1-2; weak D call: TRBD1 (6 bases). V was shortened by 2 bases and J by 5 bases, with 9 bases between the two germline ends. The CDR3 has 13 residues. Germline CDR1 is ENHRY and CDR2 is SYGVKD. CDR3 in amino acids: CAISEETGYGYTF. CDR3 nucleotide sequence: TGTGCCATCAGTGAGGAGACAGGTTATGGCTACACCTTC.

The chain has TRBV11-2 and TRBJ2-3; D tentatively fits TRBD1 or TRBD2 (5 bases each). The CDR3 is made up of 14 amino acids. The V end was cut by 4 bases, the J end by 3 bases, with 11 bases between. Germline assignment: CDR1 SGHAT and CDR2 FQNNGV. The CDR3 region has the DNA TGTGCCAGCAGCTCCATGGGACGGACAGATACGCAGTATTTT. Protein sequence: CASSSMGRTDTQYF.

The gene calls are TRBV6-6 and TRBJ1-5; D ambiguous. CDR3 length: 13 amino acids. V shed 2 bases and J shed 9 bases, with 11 bases lying between them. Germline-derived CDR1 and CDR2 are MNHNY and SVGAGI (reference sequence). The CDR3 protein is CASSYGNDGPQHF. Here the CDR3 DNA reads TGTGCCAGCAGTTACGGAAATGATGGGCCCCAGCATTTT.

J is TRBJ1-6 and V is TRBV27; D uncertain. The V end was cut by 6 bases, the J end by 5 bases, with 11 bases between. Germline assignment: CDR1 MNHEY and CDR2 SMNVEV (reference sequence). The length of the CDR3 is 14 residues. CDR3 in DNA: TGTGCCAGCAGCCCCGGGGTAAATAATTCACCCCTCCACTTT. This encodes CASSPGVNNSPLHF.

The chain recombines TRBV9 with TRBJ2-7, with TRBD2 matching 14 bases. The length of the CDR3 is 17 residues. In germline, CDR1 is SGDLS, CDR2 YYNGEE. V was clipped by 4 bases and J by 2 bases; unmatched bases: 8. CDR3 sequence reads: CASSPGTSGSKPYEQYF. In DNA, the CDR3 is TGTGCCAGCAGCCCCGGGACTAGCGGGAGCAAGCCCTACGAGCAGTACTTC.

To note about this clone: Other nucleotide sequences from this sample produce the same CDR3. The chain carries TRBV4-3 and TRBJ1-3, with D maybe TRBD1 (6 bases). Per germline, CDR1 LGHNA and CDR2 YSLEER. Trimming shortened V by 0 bases and J by 2 bases, and 8 bases separated the two germline ends. This CDR3 is built from 15 residues. As DNA, the CDR3 is TGCGCCAGCAGCCAAGATGGGGGGCCTGGAAACACCATATATTTT. It encodes CASSQDGGPGNTIYF.